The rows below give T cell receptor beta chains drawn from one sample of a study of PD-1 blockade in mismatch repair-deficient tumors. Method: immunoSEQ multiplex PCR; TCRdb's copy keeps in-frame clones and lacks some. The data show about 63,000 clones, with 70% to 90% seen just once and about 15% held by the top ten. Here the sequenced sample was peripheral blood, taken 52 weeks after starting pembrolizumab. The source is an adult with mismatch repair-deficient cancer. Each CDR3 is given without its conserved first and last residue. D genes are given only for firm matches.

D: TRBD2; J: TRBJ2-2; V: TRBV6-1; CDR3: ASSLAGDTGELF
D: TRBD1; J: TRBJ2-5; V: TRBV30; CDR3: AWRRFTGTGFETQY
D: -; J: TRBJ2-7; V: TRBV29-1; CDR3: SVGDVFYEQY
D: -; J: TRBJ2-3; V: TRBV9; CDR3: ASSVGGRTDTQY
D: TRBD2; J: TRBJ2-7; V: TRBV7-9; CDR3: ASSLAREGPYEQY
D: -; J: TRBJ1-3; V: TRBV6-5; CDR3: ASSYNGNTIY
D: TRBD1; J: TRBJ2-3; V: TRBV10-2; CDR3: ASSESGGRGTDTQY
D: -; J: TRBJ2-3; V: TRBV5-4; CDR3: ASSLNTDTQY
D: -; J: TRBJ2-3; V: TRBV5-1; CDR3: ASSLGVLGSADTQY
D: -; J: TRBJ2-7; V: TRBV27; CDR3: ASSLLGQQGPYEQY
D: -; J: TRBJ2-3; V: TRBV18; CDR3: ASSPSTELGDTQY
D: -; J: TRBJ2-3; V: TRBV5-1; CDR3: ASSFHREGPDTQY
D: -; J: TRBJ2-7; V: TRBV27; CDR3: ASSFLGGRNYEQY
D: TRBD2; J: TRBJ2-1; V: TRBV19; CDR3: ASGGYFGLAGLPNEQF